The entry below describes one TCR beta chain. Its target is unknown. Treg sorting used a CD4+CD25+CD127-/low gate. Semi-nested PCR with Nested Universal Primer A followed constant-region reverse priming of full-length variable regions. TCRdb passed the 5' RACE reads through MiXCR, listing each CDR3 protein once. The sample holds over 40,000 distinct CDR3 sequences, approximately 22% seen once. Study conclusions and caveats: Whole repertoires were not studied in the larger cohort, only one V-J beta rearrangement. Tumor Tregs overlapped most with tumor, then blood, naive CD4+ cells. The TCR gene usage of tumor memory CD4+ T cells clustered together with blood and lymph node memory CD4+ cells and with lymph node naive CD4+ cells.

The TCR sequence derives from a female donor with breast cancer. The source material was Tregs sorted from blood.

CDR3 DNA: TGCAGTGCTAGAGATTGGCAAGGGGGGATCAGCAGCAATCAGCCCCAGCATTTT. This gives the protein CSARDWQGGISSNQPQHF. This chain connects TRBV20-1 to TRBJ1-5, with D maybe TRBD1 (6 bases). Trimming left V 0 bases short and J 1 base short, with 19 bases between. Germline CDR1 and CDR2: DFQATT and SNEGSKA (reference sequence). The length of the CDR3 is 18 residues.